These 8 T cell receptor beta chains were sequenced from one sample in a study of blood T cells in healthy people across ages. PCR was performed a second time for roughly 7 to 11 cycles using a sample-barcoded 5' primer and a J-beta primer mix. Via MiXCR, TCRdb re-called the 5' RACE reads, giving one row per CDR3 protein. Among over 1,500,000 distinct CDR3 sequences, approximately 50% were seen once, and the ten largest hold around 2.1%. Sequences were obtained from blood. The receptors come from a middle-aged woman in good health.

This clonotype was found once. The chain couples TRBV19 to TRBJ2-3, with TRBD2 identical over 13 bases. The V segment lost 4 bases and the J segment 7 bases; nucleotides outside the gene matches: 8. Germline V CDR1 and CDR2: LNHDA, SQIVND (reference sequence). This CDR3 has 16 amino acids. DNA for the CDR3: TGTGCCAGTAGTACCCGACTAGCGGGGGGCACGAATACGCAGTATTTT. Protein: CASSTRLAGGTNTQYF.

This rearrangement joins TRBV28 to TRBJ2-1; TRBD2 aligns across 12 bases. CDR1 is MDHEN, CDR2 SYDVKM, per germline. Trimming cost V 0 bases and J 6 bases; bases outside gene matches: 3. The CDR3 totals 16 residues. CDR3 DNA sequence: TGTGCCAGCAGTTTATGGAGGACTAGCGGGGTCAATGAGCAGTTCTTC. It translates to CASSLWRTSGVNEQFF.

The gene calls are TRBV12-3 or TRBV12-4 and TRBJ2-7, with D tentatively TRBD2 (5 bases). V was shortened by 0 bases and J by 8 bases, with 11 bases between the two germline ends. The CDR3 covers 13 residues. The CDR3 DNA is TGTGCCAGCAGTTTAGCCGGGGTTGGGAAGCAGTACTTC. This sequence encodes CASSLAGVGKQYF.

V gene TRBV11-3 combines with J gene TRBJ2-3, with D perhaps TRBD2 (6 bases). Germline V gene sequence: CDR1 SGHNT, CDR2 YENEEA. There are 13 residues in the CDR3. Trimming took 5 bases from V and 8 from J, leaving 14 bases between them. CDR3: CASSLSGEPTQYF. In DNA, the CDR3 is TGTGCCAGCAGCCTTAGCGGAGAACCTACGCAGTATTTT.

The chain couples TRBV2 to TRBJ2-3; D is perhaps TRBD2 (6 bases). CDR1 and CDR2 (germline): SNHLY, FYNNEI. V was cut by 7 bases and J by 8 bases, with 22 bases left in between. The CDR3 spans 15 residues. CDR3 region: CASTAGPLGEATQYF. The CDR3 nucleotides are TGTGCCAGCACCGCCGGACCACTAGGGGAGGCTACGCAGTATTTT.

This clonotype occurred many times. V is TRBV20-1 and J is TRBJ2-6; D is unresolved. The CDR3 runs to 11 residues. V was trimmed by 5 bases and J by 4 bases, leaving 3 bases between them. Germline V gives CDR1 DFQATT, CDR2 SNEGSKA (reference sequence). The CDR3 coding sequence is TGCAGTGCTTACGGGGCCAACGTCCTGACTTTC. It yields the protein CSAYGANVLTF.

This rearrangement joins TRBV20-1 to TRBJ1-5; 7 bases fit TRBD1. Germline V gene data show CDR1 as DFQATT and CDR2 as SNEGSKA (reference sequence). Trimming removed 5 bases from V and 4 bases from J; junction bases left unmatched: 8. The CDR3 runs 14 residues. The CDR3 DNA reads TGCAGTGCTCAAATGGGACAGATAAATCAGCCCCAGCATTTT. Its protein product is CSAQMGQINQPQHF.

The CDR3 nucleotides are TGCGCCAGCAGCCAAGGTGGACAGAGCGAGCAGTACTTC. The encoded protein is CASSQGGQSEQYF. The chain joins TRBV4-1 to TRBJ2-7; D perhaps matches TRBD1 (6 bases). Germline values: CDR1 MGHRA, CDR2 YSYEKL. This CDR3 has 13 amino acids. V lost 1 base, J lost 6 bases, and 10 bases lay in between.